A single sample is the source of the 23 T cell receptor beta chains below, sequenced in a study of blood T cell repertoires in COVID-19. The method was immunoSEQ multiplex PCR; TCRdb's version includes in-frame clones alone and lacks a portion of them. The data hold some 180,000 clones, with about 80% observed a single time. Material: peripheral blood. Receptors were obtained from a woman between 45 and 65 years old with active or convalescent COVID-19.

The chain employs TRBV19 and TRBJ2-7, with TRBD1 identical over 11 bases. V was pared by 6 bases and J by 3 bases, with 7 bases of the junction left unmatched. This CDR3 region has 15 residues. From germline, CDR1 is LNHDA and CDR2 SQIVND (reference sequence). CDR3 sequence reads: CASRVAGTGGYEQYF. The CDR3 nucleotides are TGTGCCAGTAGGGTTGCGGGGACAGGGGGCTACGAGCAGTACTTC.

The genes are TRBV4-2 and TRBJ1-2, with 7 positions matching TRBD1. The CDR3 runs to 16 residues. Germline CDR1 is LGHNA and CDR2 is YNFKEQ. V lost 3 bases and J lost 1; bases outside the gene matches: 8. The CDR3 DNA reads TGTGCCAGCAGCCAGGAGCACAGGGGAGGTAACTATGGCTACACCTTC. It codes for CASSQEHRGGNYGYTF.

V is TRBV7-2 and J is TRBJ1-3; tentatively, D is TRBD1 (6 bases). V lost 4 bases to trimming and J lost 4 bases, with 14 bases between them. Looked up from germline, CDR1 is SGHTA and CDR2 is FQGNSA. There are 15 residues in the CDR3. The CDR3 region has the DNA TGTGCCAGCAGCTCGACAGGCGCATCGGGAAACACCATATATTTT. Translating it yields CASSSTGASGNTIYF.

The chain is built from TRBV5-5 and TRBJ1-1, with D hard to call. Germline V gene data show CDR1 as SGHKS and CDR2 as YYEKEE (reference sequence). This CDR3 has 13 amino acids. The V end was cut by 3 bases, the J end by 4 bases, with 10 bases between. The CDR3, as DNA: TGTGCCAGCAGCTCGAGTTTTGTCACTGAAGCTTTCTTT. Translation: CASSSSFVTEAFF.

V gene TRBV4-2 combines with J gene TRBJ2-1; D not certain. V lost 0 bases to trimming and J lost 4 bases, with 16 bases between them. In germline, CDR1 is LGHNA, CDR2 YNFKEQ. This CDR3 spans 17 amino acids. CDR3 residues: CASSQDGRQAIYNEQFF. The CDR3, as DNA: TGTGCCAGCAGCCAAGATGGTAGGCAGGCTATATACAATGAGCAGTTCTTC.

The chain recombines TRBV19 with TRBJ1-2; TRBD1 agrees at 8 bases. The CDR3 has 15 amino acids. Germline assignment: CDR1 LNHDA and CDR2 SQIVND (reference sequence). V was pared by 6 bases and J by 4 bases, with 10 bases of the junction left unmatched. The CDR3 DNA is TGTGCCAGTAGCAACCCCACAGGGGGAGGCTATGGCTACACCTTC. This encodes CASSNPTGGGYGYTF.

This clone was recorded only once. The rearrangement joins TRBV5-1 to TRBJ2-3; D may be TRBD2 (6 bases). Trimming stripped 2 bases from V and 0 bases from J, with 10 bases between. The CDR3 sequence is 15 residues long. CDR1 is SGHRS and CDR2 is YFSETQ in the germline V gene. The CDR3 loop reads CASSLGGVSTDTQYF. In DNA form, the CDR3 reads TGCGCCAGCAGCTTAGGCGGGGTAAGCACAGATACGCAGTATTTT.

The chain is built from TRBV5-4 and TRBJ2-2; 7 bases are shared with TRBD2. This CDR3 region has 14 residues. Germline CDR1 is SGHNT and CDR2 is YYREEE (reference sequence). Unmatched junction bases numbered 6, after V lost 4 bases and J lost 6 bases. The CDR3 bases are TGTGCCAGCAGCCCCCCTAGCGGCCCCGGGGAGCTGTTTTTT. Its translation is CASSPPSGPGELFF.

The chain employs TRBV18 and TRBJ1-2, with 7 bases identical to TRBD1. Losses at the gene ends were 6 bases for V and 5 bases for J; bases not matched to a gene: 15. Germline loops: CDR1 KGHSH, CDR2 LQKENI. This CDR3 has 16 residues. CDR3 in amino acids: CASSPGPGQSFYGYTF. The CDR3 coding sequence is TGTGCCAGCTCCCCTGGTCCGGGACAGTCCTTTTATGGCTACACCTTC.

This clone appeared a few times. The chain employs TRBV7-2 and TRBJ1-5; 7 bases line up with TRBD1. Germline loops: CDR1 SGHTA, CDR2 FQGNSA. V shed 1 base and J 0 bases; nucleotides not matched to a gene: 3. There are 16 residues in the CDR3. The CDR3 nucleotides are TGTGCCAGCAGCTTAGGCGGGACAGTTAGCAATCAGCCCCAGCATTTT. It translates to CASSLGGTVSNQPQHF.

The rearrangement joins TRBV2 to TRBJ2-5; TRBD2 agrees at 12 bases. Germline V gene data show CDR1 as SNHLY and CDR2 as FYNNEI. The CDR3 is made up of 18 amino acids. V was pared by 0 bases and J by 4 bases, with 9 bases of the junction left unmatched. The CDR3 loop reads CASSEAGLAGGRGETQYF. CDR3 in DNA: TGTGCCAGCAGTGAAGCGGGGCTAGCGGGAGGGAGGGGAGAGACCCAGTACTTC.

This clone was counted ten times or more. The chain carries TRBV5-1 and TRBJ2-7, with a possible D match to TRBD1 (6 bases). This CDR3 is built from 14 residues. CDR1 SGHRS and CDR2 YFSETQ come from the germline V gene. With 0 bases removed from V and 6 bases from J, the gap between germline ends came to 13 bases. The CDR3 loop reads CASSLGQAAGEQYF. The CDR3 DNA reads TGCGCCAGCAGCTTGGGACAGGCGGCGGGCGAGCAGTACTTC.

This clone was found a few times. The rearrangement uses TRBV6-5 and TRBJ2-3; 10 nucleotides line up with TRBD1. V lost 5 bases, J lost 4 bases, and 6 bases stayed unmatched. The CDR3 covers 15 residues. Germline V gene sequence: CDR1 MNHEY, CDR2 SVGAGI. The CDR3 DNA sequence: TGTGCCAGCAGTCGACAGGGGGCGGCGTCAGATACGCAGTATTTT. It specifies CASSRQGAASDTQYF.

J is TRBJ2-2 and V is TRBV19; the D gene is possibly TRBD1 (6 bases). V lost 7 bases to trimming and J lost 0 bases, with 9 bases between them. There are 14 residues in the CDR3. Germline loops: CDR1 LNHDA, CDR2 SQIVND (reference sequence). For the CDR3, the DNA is TGTGCCAGTAATGAGGGGGCGAACACCGGGGAGCTGTTTTTT. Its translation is CASNEGANTGELFF.

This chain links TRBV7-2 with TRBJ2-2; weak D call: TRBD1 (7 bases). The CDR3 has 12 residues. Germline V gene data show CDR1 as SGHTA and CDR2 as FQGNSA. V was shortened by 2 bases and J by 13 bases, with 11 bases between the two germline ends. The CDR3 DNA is TGTGCCAGCAGCTTACGACAGGGAGGGCTGTTTTTT. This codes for CASSLRQGGLFF.

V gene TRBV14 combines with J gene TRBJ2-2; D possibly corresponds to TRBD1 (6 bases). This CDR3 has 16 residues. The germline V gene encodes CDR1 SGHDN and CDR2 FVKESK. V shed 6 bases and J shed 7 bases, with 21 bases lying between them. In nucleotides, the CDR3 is TGTGCCAGCAGTCACCCAAGGGCCAGGGGCCACGGGGAGCTGTTTTTT. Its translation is CASSHPRARGHGELFF.

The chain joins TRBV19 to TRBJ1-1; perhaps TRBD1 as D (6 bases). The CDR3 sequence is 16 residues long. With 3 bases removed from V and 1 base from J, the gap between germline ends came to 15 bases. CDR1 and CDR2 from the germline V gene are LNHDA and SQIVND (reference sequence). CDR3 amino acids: CASSIYLGHQNTEAFF. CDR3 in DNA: TGTGCCAGTAGTATCTATCTGGGACACCAGAACACTGAAGCTTTCTTT.

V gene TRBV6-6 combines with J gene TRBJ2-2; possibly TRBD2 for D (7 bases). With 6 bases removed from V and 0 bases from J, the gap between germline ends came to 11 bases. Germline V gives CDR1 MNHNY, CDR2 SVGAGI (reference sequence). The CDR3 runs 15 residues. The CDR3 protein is CASRGGAANTGELFF. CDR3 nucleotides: TGTGCCAGCAGGGGGGGGGCGGCGAACACCGGGGAGCTGTTTTTT.

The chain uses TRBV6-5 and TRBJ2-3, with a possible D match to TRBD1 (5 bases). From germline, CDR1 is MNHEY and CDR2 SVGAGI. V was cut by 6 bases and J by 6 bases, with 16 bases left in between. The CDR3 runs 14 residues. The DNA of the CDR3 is TGTGCCAGCAGAGATCAGGGAAACATTGATACGCAGTATTTT. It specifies CASRDQGNIDTQYF.

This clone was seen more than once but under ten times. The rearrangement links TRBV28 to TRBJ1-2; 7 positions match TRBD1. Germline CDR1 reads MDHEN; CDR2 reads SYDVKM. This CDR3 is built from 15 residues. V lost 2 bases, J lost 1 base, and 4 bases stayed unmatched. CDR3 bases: TGTGCCAGCAGTTTACACGGACAGGATAACTATGGCTACACCTTC. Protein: CASSLHGQDNYGYTF.

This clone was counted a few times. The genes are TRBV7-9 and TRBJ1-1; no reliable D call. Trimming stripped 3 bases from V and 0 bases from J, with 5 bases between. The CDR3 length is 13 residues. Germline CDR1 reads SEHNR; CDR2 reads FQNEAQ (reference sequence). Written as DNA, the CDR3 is TGTGCCAGCAGCTTTACAGTGAACACTGAAGCTTTCTTT. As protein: CASSFTVNTEAFF.

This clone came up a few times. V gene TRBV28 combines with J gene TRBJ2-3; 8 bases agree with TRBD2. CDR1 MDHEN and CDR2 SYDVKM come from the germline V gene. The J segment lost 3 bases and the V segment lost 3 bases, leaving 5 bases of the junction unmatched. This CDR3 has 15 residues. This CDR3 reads CASSFLGTRTDTQYF. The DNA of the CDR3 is TGTGCCAGCAGTTTTCTTGGGACTAGGACAGATACGCAGTATTTT.

The CDR3 protein is CASSSDLGQWETQYF. The CDR3 nucleotides are TGTGCCAGCAGCTCGGATTTGGGACAGTGGGAGACCCAGTACTTC. The V gene is TRBV7-2, the J gene TRBJ2-5, with TRBD1 matching over 7 bases. Looked up from germline, CDR1 is SGHTA and CDR2 is FQGNSA. CDR3 length equals 15 residues. The V gene end was trimmed by 4 bases and the J gene end by 5 bases; junction bases not matched to a gene: 10.